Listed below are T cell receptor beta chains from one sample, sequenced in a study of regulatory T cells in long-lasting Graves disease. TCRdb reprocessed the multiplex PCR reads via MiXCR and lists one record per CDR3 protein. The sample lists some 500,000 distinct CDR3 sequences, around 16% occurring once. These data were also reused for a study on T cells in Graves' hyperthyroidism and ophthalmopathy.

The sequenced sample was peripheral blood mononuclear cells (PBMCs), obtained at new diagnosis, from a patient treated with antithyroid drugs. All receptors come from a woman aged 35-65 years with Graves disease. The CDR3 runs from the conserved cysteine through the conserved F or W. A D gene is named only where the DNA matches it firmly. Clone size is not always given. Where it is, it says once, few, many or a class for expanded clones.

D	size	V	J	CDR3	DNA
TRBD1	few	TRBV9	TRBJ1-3	CASSPRTGAYSGNTIYF	TGTGCCAGCAGCCCTCGGACAGGCGCCTACTCTGGAAACACCATATATTTT
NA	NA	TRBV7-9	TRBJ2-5	CASSSQGVAERGTQYF	TGTGCCAGCAGCTCCCAGGGGGTAGCGGAACGCGGGACCCAGTACTTC
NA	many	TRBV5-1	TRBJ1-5	CASSLRAGDQPQHF	TGCGCCAGCAGCTTGAGGGCGGGGGATCAGCCCCAGCATTTT
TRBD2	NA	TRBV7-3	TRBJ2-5	CASSFGTSGGMTETQYF	TGTGCCAGCAGCTTCGGGACTAGCGGGGGGATGACCGAGACCCAGTACTTC
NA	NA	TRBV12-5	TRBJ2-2	CATGESGVGELFF	TGTGCGACTGGGGAGTCGGGGGTCGGGGAGCTGTTTTTT
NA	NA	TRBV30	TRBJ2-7	CAWSRNMVYEQYF	TGTGCCTGGAGTAGAAACATGGTATACGAGCAGTACTTC
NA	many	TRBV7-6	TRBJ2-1	CASSLWGLGVRSYNEQFF	TGTGCCAGCAGCTTATGGGGGCTTGGAGTGCGCTCCTACAATGAGCAGTTCTTC
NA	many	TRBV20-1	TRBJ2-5	CSATPPWLQETQYF	TGCAGTGCTACCCCCCCCTGGCTCCAAGAGACCCAGTACTTC
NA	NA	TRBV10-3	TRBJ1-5	CAISGTGILPQHF	TGTGCCATCAGTGGTACAGGGATTCTCCCCCAGCATTTT
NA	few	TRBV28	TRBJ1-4	CASRGGNHEKLFF	TGTGCCAGCAGAGGAGGTAACCATGAAAAACTGTTTTTT
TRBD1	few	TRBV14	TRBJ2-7	CASSQWTGGTAEQYF	TGTGCCAGCAGCCAATGGACAGGGGGAACCGCCGAGCAGTACTTC
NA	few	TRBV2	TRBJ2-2	CASSGQVGSTGELFF	TGTGCCAGCAGTGGACAGGTCGGGAGCACCGGGGAGCTGTTTTTT
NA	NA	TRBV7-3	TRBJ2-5	CASSFGDAGTQYF	TGTGCCAGCAGCTTTGGGGATGCGGGGACCCAGTACTTC
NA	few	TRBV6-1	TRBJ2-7	CASGRNYEQYF	TGTGCCAGCGGGCGGAACTACGAGCAGTACTTC
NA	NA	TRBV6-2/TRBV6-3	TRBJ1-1	CATRGDVMNTEAFF	TGTGCCACCCGGGGGGACGTGATGAACACTGAAGCTTTCTTT
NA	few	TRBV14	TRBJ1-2	CASSHRLGRDGYTF	TGTGCCAGCAGCCATCGGTTGGGGCGGGATGGCTACACCTTC
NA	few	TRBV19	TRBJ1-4	CASLQSLGTNEKLFF	TGTGCCAGTCTCCAAAGCCTTGGAACTAATGAAAAACTGTTTTTT
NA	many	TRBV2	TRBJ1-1	CASTVQNTEAFF	TGTGCCAGCACAGTCCAGAACACTGAAGCTTTCTTT
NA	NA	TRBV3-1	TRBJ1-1	CSSSPPMNTEAFF	TGTTCCAGCAGCCCCCCCATGAACACTGAAGCTTTCTTT
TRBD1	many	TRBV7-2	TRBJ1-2	CASSAMTGNYGYTF	TGTGCCAGCAGCGCGATGACAGGGAACTATGGCTACACCTTC
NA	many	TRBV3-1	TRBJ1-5	CASSPGIGDQPQHF	TGTGCCAGCAGCCCAGGGATCGGCGATCAGCCCCAGCATTTT
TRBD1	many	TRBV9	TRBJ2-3	CASSSRTGSDTQYF	TGTGCCAGCAGCTCCAGGACAGGTTCAGATACGCAGTATTTT
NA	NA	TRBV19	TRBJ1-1	CASADGGAGTEAFF	TGTGCCAGTGCCGATGGGGGCGCAGGGACTGAAGCTTTCTTT
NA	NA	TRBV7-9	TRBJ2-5	CASSLALRGGETQYF	TGTGCCAGCAGCTTAGCGCTGAGGGGGGGAGAGACCCAGTACTTC
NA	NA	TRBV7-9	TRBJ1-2	CASSHGGLVIGYTF	TGTGCCAGCAGCCATGGGGGGTTAGTAATCGGCTACACCTTC
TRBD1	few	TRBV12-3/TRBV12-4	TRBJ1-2	CASSLDRGWSGYTF	TGTGCCAGCAGCCTCGACAGGGGGTGGTCTGGCTACACCTTC
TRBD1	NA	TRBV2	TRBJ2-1	CASRHQGAASEQFF	TGTGCCAGCAGGCACCAGGGGGCTGCTAGTGAGCAGTTCTTC
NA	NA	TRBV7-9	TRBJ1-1	CASSPPGGQNTEAFF	TGTGCCAGCAGCCCCCCCGGAGGGCAGAACACTGAAGCTTTCTTT
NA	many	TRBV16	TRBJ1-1	CASSQATQYTEAFF	TGTGCCAGCAGCCAGGCTACACAATACACTGAAGCTTTCTTT
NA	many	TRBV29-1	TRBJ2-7	CSAEWDHHEQYF	TGCAGCGCCGAGTGGGACCACCACGAGCAGTACTTC
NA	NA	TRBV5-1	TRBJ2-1	CASGARPSSYNEQFF	TGCGCCAGCGGCGCAAGGCCGAGCTCCTACAATGAGCAGTTCTTC
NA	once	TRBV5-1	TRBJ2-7	CASSLSPGESYEQYF	TGCGCCAGCAGCTTGAGCCCAGGGGAATCCTACGAGCAGTACTTC
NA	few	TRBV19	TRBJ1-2	CASSIGIDRFTGYTF	TGTGCCAGTAGCATAGGGATAGACAGGTTCACGGGCTACACCTTC
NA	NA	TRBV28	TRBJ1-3	CASSEARWTPGNTIYF	TGTGCCAGCAGTGAAGCGCGGTGGACACCAGGAAACACCATATATTTT
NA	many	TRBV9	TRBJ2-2	CASSVGQVSGSTGELFF	TGTGCCAGCAGCGTAGGACAAGTTAGCGGTAGCACCGGGGAGCTGTTTTTT
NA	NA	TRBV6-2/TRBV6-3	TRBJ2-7	CASTIRGSIYEQYF	TGTGCCAGCACCATCAGGGGAAGTATCTACGAGCAGTACTTC
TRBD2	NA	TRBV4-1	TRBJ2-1	CASSQEGGVPYNEQFF	TGCGCCAGCAGCCAAGAGGGGGGGGTCCCCTACAATGAGCAGTTCTTC
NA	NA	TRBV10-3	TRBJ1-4	CAISEGRGDEKLFF	TGTGCCATCAGTGAAGGGCGGGGGGACGAAAAACTGTTTTTT
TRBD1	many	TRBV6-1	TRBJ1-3	CATHRGSGNTIYF	TGTGCCACCCACAGGGGATCTGGAAACACCATATATTTT
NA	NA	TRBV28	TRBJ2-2	CASRDAGAVTGELFF	TGTGCCAGCAGGGACGCGGGGGCGGTCACCGGGGAGCTGTTTTTT
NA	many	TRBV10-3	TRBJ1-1	CAISESLGVHEKNTEAFF	TGTGCCATCAGTGAGTCTCTGGGGGTCCACGAAAAGAACACTGAAGCTTTCTTT
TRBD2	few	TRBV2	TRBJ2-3	CASRATSGGAPDTQYF	TGTGCCAGCAGAGCGACTAGCGGGGGGGCACCAGATACGCAGTATTTT
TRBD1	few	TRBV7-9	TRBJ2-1	CASTPGALRTGLTRNEQFF	TGTGCCAGCACCCCAGGGGCCCTCCGGACAGGGCTGACTAGGAATGAGCAGTTCTTC
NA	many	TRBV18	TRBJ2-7	CASSPQGGEQYF	TGTGCCAGCTCACCCCAGGGAGGCGAGCAGTACTTC
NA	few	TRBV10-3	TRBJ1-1	CAISGGLPHNTEAFF	TGTGCCATCAGTGGGGGCCTCCCACATAACACTGAAGCTTTCTTT
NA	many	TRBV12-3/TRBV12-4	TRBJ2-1	CASSLARSPNEQFF	TGTGCCAGCAGTTTAGCGCGATCGCCCAATGAGCAGTTCTTC
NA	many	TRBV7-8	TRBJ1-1	CASSLAEQMNTEAFF	TGTGCCAGCAGCTTAGCCGAACAGATGAACACTGAAGCTTTCTTT
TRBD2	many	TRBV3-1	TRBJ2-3	CASSQTPSGGAQTQYF	TGTGCCAGCAGCCAAACCCCTAGCGGGGGGGCCCAAACGCAGTATTTT
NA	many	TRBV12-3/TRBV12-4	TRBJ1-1	CASSPAPGQGEAFF	TGTGCCAGCAGTCCCGCCCCAGGGCAGGGTGAAGCTTTCTTT
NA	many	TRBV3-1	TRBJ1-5	CASSQDVGYGQPQHF	TGTGCCAGCAGCCAAGATGTCGGGTACGGTCAGCCCCAGCATTTT
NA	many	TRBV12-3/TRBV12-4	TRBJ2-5	CASCRDGGQETQYF	TGTGCCAGCTGCCGGGACGGTGGTCAAGAGACCCAGTACTTC
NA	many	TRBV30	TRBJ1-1	CAWRGRYDTEAFF	TGTGCCTGGAGGGGTAGGTACGACACTGAAGCTTTCTTT
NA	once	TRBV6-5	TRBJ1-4	CASSYIGLPYEKPFF	TGTGCCAGCAGTTACATCGGACTTCCTTATGAAAAACCGTTTTTT
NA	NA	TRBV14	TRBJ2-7	CASSWAELEQYF	TGTGCCAGCAGTTGGGCTGAATTGGAGCAGTACTTC
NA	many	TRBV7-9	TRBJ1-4	CASSLARLGYREKLFF	TGTGCCAGCAGCTTAGCACGATTGGGATATCGTGAAAAACTGTTTTTT
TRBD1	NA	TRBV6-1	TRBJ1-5	CASSTRYGTGHQPQHF	TGTGCCAGCAGCACTCGCTACGGGACAGGGCATCAGCCCCAGCATTTT
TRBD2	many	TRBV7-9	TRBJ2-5	CASSFGSGGGALETQYF	TGTGCCAGCAGCTTTGGTTCCGGCGGGGGGGCGTTGGAGACCCAGTACTTC
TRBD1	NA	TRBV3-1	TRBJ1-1	CASSQRDSGVSTGAFF	TGTGCCAGCAGCCAAAGGGACAGTGGGGTCAGCACCGGAGCTTTCTTT
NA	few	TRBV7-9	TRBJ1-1	CASSLKLRGMAMNTEAFF	TGTGCCAGCAGCTTAAAGCTTCGGGGGATGGCGATGAACACTGAAGCTTTCTTT
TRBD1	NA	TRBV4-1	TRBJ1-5	CASSQVDRDDQPQHF	TGCGCCAGCAGCCAGGTGGACAGGGATGATCAGCCCCAGCATTTT